The 22 T cell receptor beta chains below all came from one sample that was sequenced in a study of T cell clonality in common variable immunodeficiency. Study-wide findings and caveats: Common variable immunodeficiency TCR beta sequences reportedly had fewer deletions and N-nucleotide insertions.

These receptors are not linked to any known antigen. Only in-frame clones appear in the TCRdb table, and some are missing; sequencing was by immunoSEQ multiplex PCR. Sampling found just over 15,000 clones, none seen once. Input material: peripheral blood mononuclear cells. The receptors come from a human donor with common variable immunodeficiency.

This clone was observed at least ten times. The missing CDR3 end, 3 residues past where the read stops, is filled in from the germline J gene. This rearrangement joins TRBV11-2 to TRBJ2-5; D call uncertain. Germline V gene lookup returns CDR1 SGHAT and CDR2 FQNNGV. V was trimmed by 1 base and J by 2 bases, leaving 5 bases between them. CDR3 length: 13 residues. CDR3 protein: CASSLARQETQYF. CDR3 DNA, as far as it was read: TGTGCCAGCAGCTTAGCAAGGCAAGAGACC.

The covered CDR3 bases are TGTGCCATCAGTGAGCCTCAGGTTTACCCCTACAATGAG. Translating gives CAISEPQVYPYNE. The CDR3 in full is CAISEPQVYPYNEQFF. The rearrangement joins TRBV10-3 to TRBJ2-1; no clear D. The missing CDR3 end, 3 residues past where the read stops, is filled in from the germline J gene. Trimming took off 2 bases at V and 2 bases at J, with 13 bases between the two ends. The germline gives CDR1 ENHRY, CDR2 SYGVKD. The CDR3 is made up of 16 amino acids.

This clone was found a few times. The read stops 3 residues short of the end of the CDR3; the missing end is completed from the germline J gene. V is TRBV29-1 and J is TRBJ2-5; D is possibly TRBD2 (7 bases). V dropped 5 bases and J dropped 5 bases, with 15 bases sitting between them. The germline CDR1 and CDR2 sequences are SQVTM and ANQGSEA. The CDR3 covers 13 residues. The CDR3 reads CSVKRGGMETQYF. Partial CDR3 DNA: TGCAGCGTTAAAAGGGGGGGAATGGAGACC. The full variable domain, with the rest looked up from reference TRBV29-1 and TRBJ2-5, is SAVISQKPSRDICQRGTSLTIQCQVDSQVTMMFWYRQQPGQSLTLIATANQGSEATYESGFVIDKFPISRPNLTFSTLTVSNMSPEDSSIYLCSVKRGGMETQYFGPGTRLLVL.

This clone appeared a few times. The read stops 3 residues short of the end of the CDR3; the missing end is completed from the germline J gene. V gene TRBV20-1 combines with J gene TRBJ2-5, with unresolved D. Germline V CDR1 and CDR2: DFQATT, SNEGSKA (reference sequence). Trimming removed 3 bases from V and 5 bases from J, with 13 bases in between. The CDR3 sequence is 13 residues long. The CDR3 is CSASLRRRETQYF. Partial CDR3 DNA: TGCAGTGCTAGTTTGCGCCGGCGGGAGACC.

This clone was detected ten times or more. Read data end 3 residues before the CDR3 end; the end is taken from the germline J gene. The rearrangement links TRBV18 to TRBJ2-7; D gene uncertain. The CDR3 has 12 residues. From germline, CDR1 is KGHSH and CDR2 LQKENI. The V end lost 5 bases, the J end lost 4 bases, and 9 bases lay between the germline ends. CDR3 residues: CASSGRSYEQYF. The CDR3 bases that were read are TGTGCCAGCTCAGGCAGATCATACGAG.

Comments on this clone: Read data end 3 residues before the CDR3 end; the end is taken from the germline J gene. This rearrangement joins TRBV18 to TRBJ1-4, with D perhaps matching TRBD1 (5 bases). Trimming took off 6 bases at V and 4 bases at J, with 9 bases between the two ends. The length of the CDR3 is 13 residues. The V gene's germline CDR1 is KGHSH and CDR2 LQKENI. This CDR3 reads CASSYRRNEKLFF. The sequenced CDR3 bases are TGTGCCAGCTCCTACAGGCGTAATGAAAAA.

A few counts support this clone. The read halts 3 residues ahead of the CDR3 end, with the missing end drawn from the germline J gene. The chain links TRBV19 to TRBJ2-3; 10 nucleotides line up with TRBD2. Germline trimming cut 3 bases from V and 0 bases from J; bases unmatched to any gene: 3. This CDR3 has 16 amino acids. Germline CDR1 is LNHDA and CDR2 is SQIVND (reference sequence). Incomplete CDR3 DNA: TGTGCCAGTAGTATTGGACTAGCGGAGAGCACAGATACG. Protein sequence: CASSIGLAESTDT. The whole CDR3 protein reads CASSIGLAESTDTQYF. The whole variable domain, remainder taken from reference TRBV19 and TRBJ2-3, is DGGITQSPKYLFRKEGQNVTLSCEQNLNHDAMYWYRQDPGQGLRLIYYSQIVNDFQKGDIAEGYSVSREKKESFPLTVTSAQKNPTAFYLCASSIGLAESTDTQYFGPGTRLTVL.

As regards this clone: The read ends 3 residues early relative to the CDR3; the germline J gene fills the gap. The chain couples TRBV19 to TRBJ1-2; 8 nucleotides match TRBD1. Germline CDR1 and CDR2: LNHDA and SQIVND (reference sequence). The V gene end was trimmed by 0 bases and the J gene end by 6 bases; junction bases not matched to a gene: 12. The CDR3 is 17 residues long. This CDR3 reads CASSIDRGLYGSDGYTF. Partial CDR3 DNA: TGTGCCAGTAGTATAGACAGGGGGCTTTATGGTTCGGATGGC.

This clone showed up just a few times. The observed sequence ends 3 residues before the CDR3 terminus, with the missing tail filled in from the germline J gene. The chain recombines TRBV29-1 with TRBJ2-5; 11 bases agree with TRBD2. Germline trimming cut 3 bases from V and 4 bases from J; bases unmatched to any gene: 10. This CDR3 contains 16 residues. CDR1 is SQVTM and CDR2 is ANQGSEA in the germline V gene. The CDR3 is CSVDRPSGGYRETQYF. The covered CDR3 bases are TGCAGCGTTGATCGCCCTAGCGGGGGGTACCGAGAGACC.

Only a few counts were recorded for this clone. Read coverage stops 3 residues before the CDR3 terminus; the germline J gene supplies the remainder. The chain is built from TRBV19 and TRBJ2-1; 9 nucleotides align to TRBD1. With 5 bases clipped from V and 2 bases from J, the junction kept 4 bases outside the gene matches. This CDR3 has 15 residues. CDR1 LNHDA and CDR2 SQIVND come from the germline V gene (reference sequence). The CDR3 here is CASSLGQGPYNEQFF. CDR3 DNA, as far as it was read: TGTGCCAGTAGTTTGGGACAGGGACCCTACAATGAG.

In its sample, this clone was seen a few times. The read comes to an end 3 residues before the CDR3 does, leaving the germline J gene to fill in the end. The J gene is TRBJ1-1, the V gene TRBV20-1, with 7 bases matching TRBD1. The CDR3 has 16 residues. Trimming at V came to 0 bases and at J to 5 bases, leaving 12 bases not matched to a gene. Germline CDR1 and CDR2: DFQATT and SNEGSKA (reference sequence). The CDR3 here is CSARDQGGGRPTEAFF. The covered CDR3 bases are TGCAGTGCTAGAGATCAGGGGGGCGGACGACCAACTGAA.

This clone has a count of ten or more. The observed sequence ends 3 residues before the CDR3 terminus, with the missing tail filled in from the germline J gene. This chain links TRBV18 with TRBJ2-5; 11 bases map to TRBD1. V trimming: 6 bases; J trimming: 3 bases; junction bases outside the gene matches: 6. The CDR3 loop spans 15 amino acids. CDR1 is KGHSH and CDR2 is LQKENI in the germline V gene. The CDR3 region is CASSRWGQGEETQYF. The DNA read from the CDR3 is TGTGCCAGCTCCCGATGGGGACAGGGGGAAGAGACC.

A few counts support this clone. Coverage ceases 3 residues before the CDR3 finishes, and the germline J gene fills in the end. V and J are TRBV6-2 or TRBV6-3 and TRBJ2-2; 12 nucleotides match TRBD2. The CDR3 is 17 amino acids. The germline V gene has CDR1 MNHEY and CDR2 SVGEGT. V dropped 2 bases and J dropped 4; count of bases not matched to a gene: 5. The DNA read from the CDR3 is TGTGCCAGCAGTTACGTACTAGCGGGGGGAATCACCGGGGAG. It translates to CASSYVLAGGITGE. The CDR3, in full, reads CASSYVLAGGITGELFF.

This clone was picked up many times. The read comes to an end 3 residues before the CDR3 does, leaving the germline J gene to fill in the end. The V call is TRBV20-1, the J call TRBJ1-6, with 7 bases aligning to TRBD1. Germline V gene sequence: CDR1 DFQATT, CDR2 SNEGSKA (reference sequence). The CDR3 sequence is 15 residues long. V trimming: 4 bases; J trimming: 4 bases; junction bases outside the gene matches: 7. The CDR3 here is CSANARDRYNSPLHF. Partial CDR3 DNA: TGCAGTGCTAACGCCCGGGACAGATATAATTCACCC.

Details on this clone: Additional DNA sequences in this sample encode the identical CDR3. The CDR3 loop is CASSLTGNTEAFF. Partial CDR3 DNA: TGTGCCAGCAGCCTGACAGGGAACACTGAA. The rearrangement joins TRBV5-5 to TRBJ1-1; a weak D match, TRBD1 (6 bases). The CDR3 extends 3 residues past the end of the read, so its final part is completed from the germline J gene. Germline CDR1 SGHKS, CDR2 YYEKEE (reference sequence). This CDR3 is 13 amino acids long. V was shortened by 4 bases and J by 1 base, with 8 bases between the two germline ends.

To note about this clone: The observed sequence ends 3 residues before the CDR3 terminus, with the missing tail filled in from the germline J gene. The V and J genes are TRBV7-3 and TRBJ2-2; TRBD1 is a possible D gene (5 bases). CDR1 and CDR2 from the germline V gene are SGHTA and FQGTGA. V shed 1 base and J shed 5 bases, with 8 bases lying between them. This CDR3 has 14 amino acids. The CDR3 protein is CASSLMQGTGELFF. The part of the CDR3 DNA that was read is TGTGCCAGCAGCTTAATGCAGGGAACCGGGGAG.

CDR3 DNA (partial): TGTGCCAGCAGCTCTAGCGGGGGGGGAGGAGAGACC. Translation gives CASSSSGGGGET. The whole CDR3 protein is CASSSSGGGGETQYF. The chain combines TRBV7-7 with TRBJ2-5, with TRBD2 matching 12 bases. The CDR3 end is not reached by the read, which stops 3 residues before it; the germline J gene fills it in. V lost 4 bases, J lost 4 bases, and 4 bases stayed unmatched. This CDR3 region has 15 residues. Germline loops: CDR1 SSHAT, CDR2 FNYEAQ (reference sequence).

On this clone itself: The CDR3 end lies 3 residues beyond the end of the read and is filled in from the germline J gene. The V gene is TRBV13, the J gene TRBJ2-5; 12 positions match TRBD2. Germline CDR1 and CDR2: PRHDT and FYEKMQ (reference sequence). With 5 bases clipped from V and 5 bases from J, the junction kept 12 bases outside the gene matches. CDR3 size: 17 residues. CDR3 amino acids: CASSPRLAGVGAETQYF. The covered CDR3 bases are TGTGCCAGCAGCCCACGACTAGCGGGAGTAGGGGCGGAGACC.

This clone was found a few times. Read data end 3 residues before the CDR3 end; the end is taken from the germline J gene. The J gene is TRBJ2-7, the V gene TRBV19, with a weak D call TRBD1 (6 bases). Trimming shortened V by 7 bases and J by 4 bases, and 17 bases separated the two germline ends. The germline CDR1 and CDR2 sequences are LNHDA and SQIVND (reference sequence). This CDR3 has 14 amino acids. The CDR3 reads CASKDSIRAYEQYF. The CDR3 DNA, read in part, is TGTGCCAGTAAGGACAGCATCAGGGCTTACGAG.

The table lists this clone with a few counts. The read terminates 3 residues before the CDR3 end, so the remaining end is supplied by the germline J gene. V and J are TRBV19 and TRBJ1-1, with D perhaps TRBD1 (5 bases). V was clipped by 5 bases and J by 5 bases, with 12 bases between them. Germline CDR1 reads LNHDA; CDR2 reads SQIVND (reference sequence). The CDR3 has 13 residues. CDR3 protein: CASSQVRGTEAFF. Partial CDR3 DNA: TGTGCCAGTAGTCAAGTTAGGGGTACTGAA.

This clone was seen ten or more times. Sequencing ends 3 residues short of the CDR3 end; the germline J gene provides the rest. This chain links TRBV2 with TRBJ2-4, with 7 bases matching TRBD1. V gave up 8 bases and J gave up 4 bases; unmatched junction bases: 8. This CDR3 has 14 residues. Per the germline V gene, CDR1 is SNHLY and CDR2 is FYNNEI. The covered CDR3 bases are TGTGCCAGCCAGCAGACAGGGAGAAAAAACATT. Protein product: CASQQTGRKNI. The entire CDR3 protein reads CASQQTGRKNIQYF.

This clone was detected a few times. The read ends 3 residues shy of where the CDR3 ends; the end is completed using the germline J gene. V usage is TRBV7-2 and J usage is TRBJ2-7; 8 bases align to TRBD1. Germline V gene sequence: CDR1 SGHTA, CDR2 FQGNSA. CDR3 length: 14 residues. The V gene end was trimmed by 2 bases and the J gene end by 0 bases; junction bases not matched to a gene: 0. Incomplete CDR3 DNA: TGTGCCAGCAGCTTACAGGGGGCCTCCTACGAG. It codes for CASSLQGASYE. In full, the CDR3 is CASSLQGASYEQYF.